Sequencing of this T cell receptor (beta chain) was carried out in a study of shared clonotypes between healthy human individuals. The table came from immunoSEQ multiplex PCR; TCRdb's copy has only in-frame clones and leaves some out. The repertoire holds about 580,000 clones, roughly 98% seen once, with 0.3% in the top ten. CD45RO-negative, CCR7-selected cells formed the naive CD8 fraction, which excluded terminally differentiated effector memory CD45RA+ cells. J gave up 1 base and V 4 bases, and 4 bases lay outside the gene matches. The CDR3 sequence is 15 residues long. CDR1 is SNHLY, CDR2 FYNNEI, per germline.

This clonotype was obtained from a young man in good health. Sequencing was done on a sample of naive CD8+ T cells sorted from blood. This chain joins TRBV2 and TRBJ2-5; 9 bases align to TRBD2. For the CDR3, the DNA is TGTGCCAGCAGTGGGCCGACTAGCGGCCAAGAGACCCAGTACTTC. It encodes CASSGPTSGQETQYF.